Listed below are T cell receptor beta chains from one sample, sequenced in a study of T-cell reconstitution after alpha-beta-depleted transplantation in children. TCRdb re-analysed the PCR reads in MiXCR, keeping a single row per CDR3 protein. The sample shows some 390,000 distinct CDR3 sequences, around 20% of them seen only once. Sequenced here: PBMCs from the stem cell graft donor, sampled from the stem cell graft. The receptors were sampled from a human donor who donated a stem cell graft to a child with acute myeloid leukemia. CDR3s include the opening cysteine and the closing phenylalanine or tryptophan. Each record gives: clone size, D gene, J gene, V gene, CDR3 protein, CDR3 DNA. D genes are given only for firm matches. Clone size is not always given. Where it is, it says once, few, many or a class for expanded clones.

>few|TRBD1|TRBJ2-1|TRBV24-1
CATSDFSAAGGEMQFF
TGTGCCACCAGTGATTTTTCCGCCGCAGGGGGCGAAATGCAGTTCTTC
>.|.|TRBJ2-6|TRBV10-2
CASRATSPGANVLTF
TGCGCCAGCAGGGCTACTAGTCCTGGGGCCAACGTCCTGACTTTC
>.|TRBD2|TRBJ2-1|TRBV27
CASRLAVNNEQFF
TGTGCCAGCAGACTAGCGGTGAACAATGAGCAGTTCTTC
>.|.|TRBJ1-3|TRBV7-2
CASSTQTGSGNTIYF
TGTGCCAGCAGCACACAAACAGGTTCCGGAAACACCATATATTTT
>.|.|TRBJ2-3|TRBV4-2
CASSQEATPQTDTQYF
TGTGCCAGCAGCCAAGAGGCTACCCCTCAGACAGATACGCAGTATTTT
>once|.|TRBJ2-3|TRBV27
CASSQTTRIMTDTQYF
TGTGCCAGCAGTCAAACGACTAGGATAATGACAGATACGCAGTATTTT
>.|TRBD1|TRBJ2-2|TRBV12-3/TRBV12-4
CASSPIRTGSGELFF
TGTGCCAGCAGCCCAATACGGACAGGTTCCGGGGAGCTGTTTTTT
>.|TRBD2|TRBJ2-7|TRBV7-8
CASTSGGHEQYF
TGTGCCAGCACTAGCGGAGGTCACGAGCAGTACTTC
>.|TRBD1|TRBJ1-5|TRBV9
CASSRQGYQPQHF
TGTGCCAGCAGCAGACAGGGCTATCAGCCCCAGCATTTT
>.|.|TRBJ2-6|TRBV6-1
CASIPRRTAGANVLTF
TGTGCCAGCATCCCACGCCGGACAGCTGGGGCCAACGTCCTGACTTTC
>.|TRBD2|TRBJ2-5|TRBV27
CASRISGSKGETQYF
TGTGCCAGCAGAATTAGCGGGAGTAAAGGGGAGACCCAGTACTTC
>few|.|TRBJ2-1|TRBV27
CASRRTSINEQFF
TGTGCCAGCAGACGGACAAGTATCAATGAGCAGTTCTTC
>many|.|TRBJ1-5|TRBV5-1
CASSLGEVGNQPQHF
TGCGCCAGCAGCTTGGGGGAGGTGGGCAATCAGCCCCAGCATTTT
>.|TRBD2|TRBJ2-1|TRBV20-1
CSARGGERERQFF
TGCAGTGCTAGAGGCGGCGAGCGGGAGAGGCAGTTCTTC
>few|TRBD1|TRBJ1-3|TRBV9
CASSAGGDGNTIYF
TGTGCCAGCAGCGCAGGGGGAGATGGAAACACCATATATTTT
>.|TRBD1|TRBJ1-2|TRBV4-2
CASSRDRGQYGYTF
TGTGCCAGCAGCCGTGACAGGGGCCAGTATGGCTACACCTTC
>many|TRBD2|TRBJ2-5|TRBV29-1
CSVDATSGKETQYF
TGCAGCGTCGACGCGACTAGCGGGAAAGAGACCCAGTACTTC
>few|.|TRBJ2-7|TRBV10-1
CASGQSSYEQYF
TGCGCCAGCGGCCAGAGCTCCTACGAGCAGTACTTC
>few|.|TRBJ1-5|TRBV12-3/TRBV12-4
CASSPRGGRNQPQHF
TGTGCCAGCAGTCCCCGAGGCGGTCGCAATCAGCCCCAGCATTTT
>many|.|TRBJ2-3|TRBV5-6
CASSTLLMSTDTQYF
TGTGCCAGCAGCACCCTCCTGATGAGCACAGATACGCAGTATTTT
>.|TRBD2|TRBJ2-1|TRBV20-1
CSAKYLAGDNEQFF
TGCAGTGCGAAATACTTAGCGGGAGACAATGAGCAGTTCTTC
>.|TRBD2|TRBJ2-3|TRBV5-1
CASSSRTLGTSGRRGTDTQYF
TGTGCCAGCAGCTCTAGGACCCTTGGGACTAGCGGGAGAAGAGGCACAGATACGCAGTATTTT
>few|TRBD2|TRBJ2-2|TRBV12-3/TRBV12-4
CASSLSLAGGVGELFF
TGTGCCAGCAGTTTAAGTCTAGCGGGAGGGGTCGGGGAGCTGTTTTTT
>.|.|TRBJ1-1|TRBV28
CASSLTHTEAFF
TGTGCCAGCAGTCTCACTCACACTGAAGCTTTCTTT
>many|.|TRBJ2-7|TRBV28
CASSFRNYQTEYF
TGTGCCAGCAGTTTTCGCAACTACCAGACAGAGTACTTC
>.|TRBD2|TRBJ2-1|TRBV9
CASSVDPGLAGNEQFF
TGTGCCAGCAGCGTAGATCCAGGACTAGCGGGTAATGAGCAGTTCTTC
>.|.|TRBJ1-1|TRBV5-1
CASRSEGDTEAFF
TGCGCCAGCAGGTCCGAAGGGGACACTGAAGCTTTCTTT
>.|TRBD2|TRBJ2-5|TRBV9
CASSSVAGGQETQYF
TGTGCCAGCAGCTCAGTAGCGGGAGGTCAAGAGACCCAGTACTTC
>few|.|TRBJ2-1|TRBV15
CATSRGSGSGSYNEQFF
TGTGCCACCAGCAGAGGATCAGGGTCTGGGTCCTACAATGAGCAGTTCTTC
>.|TRBD1|TRBJ1-4|TRBV7-9
CASSPRTGTNEKLFF
TGTGCCAGCAGCCCAAGGACAGGCACTAATGAAAAACTGTTTTTT
>many|TRBD2|TRBJ2-1|TRBV5-1
CASSLGAGGYRSNEQFF
TGCGCCAGCAGCTTAGGCGCGGGAGGGTATCGCAGCAATGAGCAGTTCTTC
>few|TRBD1|TRBJ2-7|TRBV24-1
CATSEQGDYEQYF
TGTGCCACCAGTGAACAGGGGGACTACGAGCAGTACTTC
>many|.|TRBJ1-5|TRBV20-1
CSARDLSGEGNQPQHF
TGCAGTGCTAGAGATCTGTCGGGGGAGGGCAATCAGCCCCAGCATTTT
>.|TRBD1|TRBJ2-1|TRBV27
CASSQGQGPYNEQFF
TGTGCCAGCAGCCAGGGACAGGGGCCCTACAATGAGCAGTTCTTC
>.|.|TRBJ2-7|TRBV6-1
CASRPSGSGYEQYF
TGTGCCAGCAGACCATCGGGCTCAGGGTACGAGCAGTACTTC
>.|TRBD2|TRBJ2-3|TRBV25-1
CASSEYFNGGSTDTQYF
TGTGCCAGCAGTGAATATTTCAACGGGGGGAGCACAGATACGCAGTATTTT
>few|TRBD1|TRBJ1-5|TRBV6-5
CASRRDRVSNQPQHF
TGTGCCAGCCGAAGGGACAGGGTTAGCAATCAGCCCCAGCATTTT
>few|.|TRBJ2-1|TRBV6-5
CASSWGTVNNEQFF
TGTGCCAGCAGTTGGGGGACGGTTAACAATGAGCAGTTCTTC
>few|TRBD2|TRBJ2-7|TRBV20-1
CSASGRRYYEQYF
TGCAGTGCTAGCGGGAGGCGGTACTACGAGCAGTACTTC
>.|TRBD2|TRBJ2-1|TRBV28
CASSTLAGGSSYNEQFF
TGTGCCAGCAGTACCTTAGCGGGAGGGAGCTCCTACAATGAGCAGTTCTTC
>.|TRBD1|TRBJ2-1|TRBV2
CASWDRAYNEQFF
TGTGCCAGCTGGGACAGGGCGTACAATGAGCAGTTCTTC
>few|TRBD2|TRBJ2-1|TRBV27
CASSTSGAYNEQFF
TGTGCCAGCAGTACTAGCGGGGCCTACAATGAGCAGTTCTTC
>many|TRBD1|TRBJ2-7|TRBV29-1
CSVGTGSSYEQYF
TGCAGCGTGGGGACAGGGAGCTCCTACGAGCAGTACTTC
>few|TRBD1|TRBJ2-1|TRBV12-3/TRBV12-4
CASSLAQGTGDNEQFF
TGTGCCAGCAGTTTAGCGCAGGGGACAGGGGACAATGAGCAGTTCTTC
>few|TRBD1|TRBJ2-1|TRBV11-2
CASSALTGYNEQFF
TGTGCCAGCAGCGCTCTGACAGGGTACAATGAGCAGTTCTTC
>few|TRBD2|TRBJ2-7|TRBV6-5
CASSYSGTSVTYEQYF
TGTGCCAGCAGTTACTCCGGGACTAGCGTTACCTACGAGCAGTACTTC